This record concerns one TCR beta chain sequence. Its specificity is not known. This sample is drawn from a study of CD8+ T cells in alopecia areata. Study results and limitations: Normal scalp showed lower clonality than lesional scalp, especially alopecia totalis/universalis. Shared TCR sequences were less clear between patients than in mice, possibly partly from HLA diversity.

Germline CDR1 is SGDLS and CDR2 is YYNGEE. The CDR3 sequence is 15 residues long. Trimming took 3 bases from V and 4 from J, leaving 17 bases between them. The treatment here: oral pan-JAK inhibitor, 5-10 mg twice daily. After isolation, RNA underwent reverse transcription to generate cDNA as the sequencing template. Measured with immunoSEQ multiplex PCR; TCRdb has only the in-frame clones, and not every one. The sample carries 60,000 to 85,000 clones, roughly 70% recorded once. The TCR sequence derives from a human donor with alopecia areata. The sample was CD8+ T cells sorted from blood, taken at week 24, from a patient treated with tofacitinib. The chain employs TRBV9 and TRBJ2-7; possible D gene TRBD1, 5 bases. Here the CDR3 reads CASSASWEGDYEQYF. The CDR3 DNA is TGTGCCAGCAGCGCCTCCTGGGAAGGGGATTACGAGCAGTACTTC.